This is a list of T cell receptor beta chains from one sample in a study of cytomegalovirus exposure and HLA in healthy donors. The protocol was immunoSEQ multiplex PCR, while the TCRdb copy is restricted to in-frame clones and leaves out a portion. The sample lists about 120,000 clones; more than 55% were seen once. Sequencing used PBMCs. These receptors originate from a young man in good health and CMV-seronegative. Each CDR3 is given without its conserved first and last residue. Each record gives: J gene, CDR3 length, V gene, clone size, CDR3 protein. Expanded clones get a size class; other rows say once, few or many, or leave the size out.

>TRBJ1-1|12|TRBV7-9|NA
ASSLDRGGTEAF
>TRBJ2-1|13|TRBV6-5|NA
ASSTSYNLFNEQF
>TRBJ1-3|16|TRBV9|NA
ASSVIGSTGSSGNTIY
>TRBJ1-1|10|TRBV6-6|NA
ASNPTGGEAF
>TRBJ2-5|13|TRBV25-1|NA
ASSGRDRGHKTQY
>TRBJ1-1|14|TRBV7-9|once
ARSFRPLQGRTEAF
>TRBJ2-7|14|TRBV4-3|NA
ASSHGEDRVRYEQY
>TRBJ2-6|14|TRBV7-9|NA
ASSLAGGSGANVLT
>TRBJ2-7|11|TRBV29-1|few
SVIGTGGREQY
>TRBJ1-1|13|TRBV6-5|once
ASMKTGQGNTEAF
>TRBJ1-4|12|TRBV5-1|NA
ASANTGYREKLF
>TRBJ2-7|13|TRBV5-1|NA
ASSLITGGSYEQY
>TRBJ2-5|13|TRBV4-3|NA
ASSPVHEGRETQY
>TRBJ2-7|11|TRBV11-2|few
ASSFTVSYEQY